This TCR beta chain was retrieved from a study of cytomegalovirus exposure and HLA in healthy donors. Overall study findings and caveats: Later analysis identified about 18,000 TCR beta sequences associated with HLA alleles, using a false discovery rate threshold of 0.05. The authors later found most CMV-associated TCR beta chains appeared HLA-restricted. Other equally common chains were less clonally expanded than HLA-associated TCR beta chains, a later analysis showed.

This clone was seen a single time. Its antigen remains unknown. V was pared by 2 bases and J by 6 bases, with 12 bases of the junction left unmatched. The germline CDR1 and CDR2 sequences are SEHNR and FQNEAQ (reference sequence). The CDR3 is 17 residues long. PCR was performed using 60 Vbeta and 13 Jbeta primers. Data came from immunoSEQ multiplex PCR; TCRdb stores just in-frame clones and leaves some out. This sample has around 160,000 clones, with approximately 83% found just once. Sequenced sample: PBMCs. This chain joins TRBV7-9 and TRBJ1-3; 8 bases are shared with TRBD1. The origin of this receptor is a woman younger than 35 in good health and CMV-seronegative. The CDR3 is CASSLRLDRANVNTIYF. DNA for the CDR3: TGTGCCAGCAGCTTACGATTGGACAGGGCGAATGTAAACACCATATATTTT.